The entry below gives a single TCR beta chain sequence along with its context. This clone came up once. The clone's antigen remains unknown. No base qualities exist here, and no much larger clone lies one base off it. Patients with a history of autoimmune disease or receiving systemic immunosuppression were excluded from the trial. Peripheral blood for TCR sequencing was drawn from every dose cohort at baseline, at cycle 4 day 1 and at cycle 7 day 1. The samples were drawn from a first-in-human, open-label, multicenter phase I dose-escalation trial of ivuxolimab. The trial enrolled adults with locally advanced or metastatic head and neck squamous cell, hepatocellular, melanoma or renal cell carcinoma. Before TCR sequencing, CD4+ and CD8+ T cells were separately sorted from peripheral blood. The CDR3 runs 11 amino acids, cysteine and phenylalanine included. Just CDR3 DNA is preserved here, 33 bases in frame from base 1. V is pared back by 7 bases and J by 4 bases, with 7 bases lying between the germline termini. Taken from the germline V gene, the CDR1 and CDR2 loops are SNHLY and FYNNEI.

Genomic DNA was isolated from the sorted cells so that the TCRbeta CDR3 region could be sequenced. The immunoSEQ Assay was used to sequence the TCRbeta CDR3 regions. TCRdb provides this immuneACCESS table in a form limited to in-frame rearrangements. Some clones are lacking; in checked studies, under half of them reflect an unresolved V gene, and why the rest are absent is not known. This sample is represented by some 73,000 clones; around 90% of them were singletons. The ten largest clones add up to approximately 0.5% of the sample. This specimen belongs to a study of OX40 agonist ivuxolimab in advanced cancers. The study in broad terms: Ivuxolimab was an agonistic, fully human IgG2 monoclonal antibody directed against OX40 (CD134), a costimulatory receptor. Intravenous ivuxolimab was administered to patients every 2 weeks at six dose levels: 0.01, 0.1, 0.3, 1.5, 3 and 10 mg/kg. Of the roughly 54 dose-escalation patients, hepatocellular carcinoma was present in approximately 20, melanoma in around 15, renal cell carcinoma in 9 and head and neck cancer in 9. The dose-escalation cohort was 82.7% male with a mean age of about 65 years, ranging from roughly 23 to 90. Prior anti-PD-1, anti-PD-L1 or anti-CTLA-4 therapy was permitted, and roughly two fifths of dose-escalation patients had received checkpoint inhibitors. Partial responses were achieved by three dose-escalation patients, of whom one had hepatocellular carcinoma and two had cutaneous melanoma. Peripheral TCRbeta sequencing was intended to test whether TCR sequence diversity was altered and clonal T-cell expansion was caused by ivuxolimab. The paper describes the monotherapy dose-escalation part (N ≈ 50 patients) of the phase I trial of ivuxolimab.

The full study reports these points: After ivuxolimab, more expanded clones were found on average in CD8+ T cells than in CD4+ T cells. In partial responders in the 0.1-3.0 mg/kg groups, normalized peripheral clonal expansion was found to be among the lowest, especially among CD8+ T cells. Low levels of normalized T-cell clonal expansion were also seen in some patients who did not respond. Antigen specificity was not determined for the clonally expanded peripheral T cells. At doses of 0.1 to 3.0 mg/kg, clonal expansion of both CD4+ and CD8+ T cells in blood was seen between baseline and week 6.

The rearrangement joined TRBV2 to TRBJ1-2; no D segment can be confidently identified. The receptor comes from an adult with an advanced solid tumor such as melanoma, head and neck, liver or kidney cancer. Sequenced material: CD4+ or CD8+ T cells sorted from blood, taken in a trial of the OX40 agonist ivuxolimab. The nucleotide sequence reads TGTGCCAGCAAGGCGGCCTATGGCTACACCTTC. Translated, it gives CASKAAYGYTF.